These T cell receptor beta chains were read from a single sample in a study of high-grade serous ovarian cancer treatment subgroups. Only in-frame clones appear in the TCRdb table, and some are missing; sequencing was by immunoSEQ multiplex PCR. The profile covers thousands of clones, with 76% appearing a single time and roughly 8.2% taken by the ten largest. Sequenced: tumor tissue. The receptors were gathered from a human donor with high-grade serous ovarian cancer. The CDR3 runs from the conserved cysteine through the conserved F or W. D genes are given only for firm matches. Not every row has a clone size; where given, it reads once, few, many or a size class.

d_gene: -
j_gene: TRBJ2-5
v_gene: TRBV18
abundance: -
CDR3nt: TGTGCCAGCTCACCACCCGGGGGTTTGGAGACCCAGTACTTC
CDR3aa: CASSPPGGLETQYF

d_gene: -
j_gene: TRBJ1-5
v_gene: TRBV19
abundance: -
CDR3nt: TGTGCCAGTAATGCTGGGCTCAGCCAGCCCCAGCATTTT
CDR3aa: CASNAGLSQPQHF

d_gene: -
j_gene: TRBJ2-1
v_gene: TRBV5-6
abundance: -
CDR3nt: TGTGCCAGCAGCCGGGACACGGGTATGTGGTTCTTC
CDR3aa: CASSRDTGMWFF

d_gene: -
j_gene: TRBJ2-1
v_gene: TRBV6-4
abundance: -
CDR3nt: TGTGCCAGCAGTGCCGCCGGGGGCCAGGAGTTCTTC
CDR3aa: CASSAAGGQEFF

d_gene: -
j_gene: TRBJ1-6
v_gene: TRBV27
abundance: few
CDR3nt: TGTGCCAGTTCGAGAGGGGATTCACCCCTCCACTTT
CDR3aa: CASSRGDSPLHF

d_gene: TRBD1
j_gene: TRBJ2-4
v_gene: TRBV5-1
abundance: -
CDR3nt: TGCGCCAGCAGCTTGACCGGACAGGGTTTGAACATTCAGTACTTC
CDR3aa: CASSLTGQGLNIQYF

d_gene: TRBD1
j_gene: TRBJ1-3
v_gene: TRBV30
abundance: -
CDR3nt: TGTGCCTGGAGACAGGGGCGAACTGGAAACACCATATATTTT
CDR3aa: CAWRQGRTGNTIYF

d_gene: -
j_gene: TRBJ1-1
v_gene: TRBV10-3
abundance: -
CDR3nt: TGTGCCATCAGTAGGGACACAACGAACACTGAAGCTTTCTTT
CDR3aa: CAISRDTTNTEAFF

d_gene: -
j_gene: TRBJ2-5
v_gene: TRBV5-4
abundance: -
CDR3nt: TGTGCCAGCAGCTTGGGTGTGGGGACCCAAGAGACCCAGTACTTC
CDR3aa: CASSLGVGTQETQYF

d_gene: -
j_gene: TRBJ1-1
v_gene: TRBV28
abundance: large
CDR3nt: TGTGCCAGCAGTCCCCTAGGCCCTGAAGCTTTCTTT
CDR3aa: CASSPLGPEAFF

d_gene: -
j_gene: TRBJ2-5
v_gene: TRBV4-1
abundance: -
CDR3nt: TGCGCCAGCAGCGGCAGGAACCAAGAGACCCAGTACTTC
CDR3aa: CASSGRNQETQYF

d_gene: -
j_gene: TRBJ1-3
v_gene: TRBV6-4
abundance: -
CDR3nt: TGTGCCAGCAGAAGGACAGAAACTATATCTGGAAACACCATATATTTT
CDR3aa: CASRRTETISGNTIYF

d_gene: -
j_gene: TRBJ1-3
v_gene: TRBV28
abundance: -
CDR3nt: TGTGCCAGCAGTTTGAAGATAGGTGGAAACACCATATATTTT
CDR3aa: CASSLKIGGNTIYF

d_gene: -
j_gene: TRBJ1-1
v_gene: TRBV4-3
abundance: -
CDR3nt: TGCGCCAGCAGCCGCGGACAGCCGAACACTGAAGCTTTCTTT
CDR3aa: CASSRGQPNTEAFF

d_gene: TRBD1
j_gene: TRBJ2-1
v_gene: TRBV4-1
abundance: -
CDR3nt: TGCGCCAGCAGCCAAACGGGACAGAATAACAATGAGCAGTTCTTC
CDR3aa: CASSQTGQNNNEQFF

d_gene: TRBD2
j_gene: TRBJ2-1
v_gene: TRBV7-3
abundance: -
CDR3nt: TGTGCCAGCAGCCCAAGGACTAGCGGGGGTTTGGATGAGCAGTTCTTC
CDR3aa: CASSPRTSGGLDEQFF

d_gene: -
j_gene: TRBJ2-1
v_gene: TRBV29-1
abundance: once
CDR3nt: TGCAGCGTTGACGGGCAGCCCAATGAGCAGTTCTTC
CDR3aa: CSVDGQPNEQFF

d_gene: -
j_gene: TRBJ2-1
v_gene: TRBV7-9
abundance: -
CDR3nt: TGTGCCAGCAGCTTAGATGGTAGACCCTACAATGAGCAGTTCTTC
CDR3aa: CASSLDGRPYNEQFF

d_gene: -
j_gene: TRBJ1-1
v_gene: TRBV9
abundance: -
CDR3nt: TGTGCCAGTTCGGACGCTGGTTTCTTT
CDR3aa: CASSDAGFF

d_gene: -
j_gene: TRBJ1-2
v_gene: TRBV19
abundance: -
CDR3nt: TGTGCCAGTACCCTGGACGGACCCTATGGCTACACCTTC
CDR3aa: CASTLDGPYGYTF

d_gene: -
j_gene: TRBJ2-5
v_gene: TRBV4-1
abundance: -
CDR3nt: TGCGCCAGCAGCCAAGAAGTGTTCGGTGGAGAGACCCAGTACTTC
CDR3aa: CASSQEVFGGETQYF

d_gene: -
j_gene: TRBJ1-5
v_gene: TRBV2
abundance: few
CDR3nt: TGTGCCAGCAGTGGGAATAGCAATCAGCCCCAGCATTTT
CDR3aa: CASSGNSNQPQHF

d_gene: -
j_gene: TRBJ2-3
v_gene: TRBV21-1
abundance: -
CDR3nt: TGTGCCAGGGGAACCAGAGATACGCAGTATTTT
CDR3aa: CARGTRDTQYF

d_gene: TRBD1
j_gene: TRBJ2-7
v_gene: TRBV29-1
abundance: once
CDR3nt: TGCAGCGTCGGACAGGGAACCCACGAGCAGTACTTC
CDR3aa: CSVGQGTHEQYF

d_gene: -
j_gene: TRBJ1-2
v_gene: TRBV19
abundance: -
CDR3nt: TGTGCCAGTAGTACCAATGGGAGGCTCTATGGCTACACCTTC
CDR3aa: CASSTNGRLYGYTF

d_gene: -
j_gene: TRBJ1-2
v_gene: TRBV2
abundance: few
CDR3nt: TGTGCCAGCAGGCAGAGCTATGGCTACACCTTC
CDR3aa: CASRQSYGYTF

d_gene: TRBD2
j_gene: TRBJ2-6
v_gene: TRBV5-8
abundance: -
CDR3nt: TGTGCCAGCAGCTCTTCCGGGGGGGCAGCTGGGGCCAACGTCCTGACTTTC
CDR3aa: CASSSSGGAAGANVLTF

d_gene: -
j_gene: TRBJ2-1
v_gene: TRBV9
abundance: -
CDR3nt: TGTGCCAGCAGCGTAGGCCCTGGCGGCGGGTACGGAAATGAGCAGTTCTTC
CDR3aa: CASSVGPGGGYGNEQFF

d_gene: -
j_gene: TRBJ1-1
v_gene: TRBV18
abundance: few
CDR3nt: TGTGCCAGCTCCCGAACGGGGTTGATGAACACTGAAGCTTTCTTT
CDR3aa: CASSRTGLMNTEAFF

d_gene: TRBD1
j_gene: TRBJ1-4
v_gene: TRBV9
abundance: few
CDR3nt: TGTGCCAGCAGCGTAGGGGACAGTCGGACTAATGAAAAACTGTTTTTT
CDR3aa: CASSVGDSRTNEKLFF

d_gene: -
j_gene: TRBJ1-2
v_gene: TRBV5-1
abundance: -
CDR3nt: TGCGCCAGCAGCCCCGGGACCTATCAGAACTATGGCTACACCTTC
CDR3aa: CASSPGTYQNYGYTF

d_gene: -
j_gene: TRBJ2-7
v_gene: TRBV30
abundance: -
CDR3nt: TGTGCCTGGAGTGTGGGGGCCAACTCCGAGCAGTACTTC
CDR3aa: CAWSVGANSEQYF

d_gene: -
j_gene: TRBJ1-2
v_gene: TRBV7-7
abundance: few
CDR3nt: TGTGCCAGCAGCCAGTGCCGAAAGACCTATGGCTACACCTTC
CDR3aa: CASSQCRKTYGYTF

d_gene: -
j_gene: TRBJ1-5
v_gene: TRBV6-1
abundance: -
CDR3nt: TGTGCCAGCAGTGCAGATGGGAATCAGCCCCAGCATTTT
CDR3aa: CASSADGNQPQHF

d_gene: -
j_gene: TRBJ2-7
v_gene: TRBV18
abundance: -
CDR3nt: TGTGCCAGCTCACTCAAAGCGACAGGTGCCTCCTACGAGCAGTACTTC
CDR3aa: CASSLKATGASYEQYF

d_gene: -
j_gene: TRBJ1-1
v_gene: TRBV20-1
abundance: -
CDR3nt: TGCAGTGCTCCCCGAAACACTGAAGCTTTCTTT
CDR3aa: CSAPRNTEAFF

d_gene: TRBD1
j_gene: TRBJ2-5
v_gene: TRBV19
abundance: -
CDR3nt: TGTGCCAGTAGTATAGTGGGGGTGAGAGACAGGGGATCGGAGACCCAGTACTTC
CDR3aa: CASSIVGVRDRGSETQYF

d_gene: -
j_gene: TRBJ1-2
v_gene: TRBV5-1
abundance: -
CDR3nt: TGCGCCAGCAGCTTGGATAGGGCTAACTATGGCTACACCTTC
CDR3aa: CASSLDRANYGYTF

d_gene: -
j_gene: TRBJ1-3
v_gene: TRBV7-9
abundance: -
CDR3nt: TGTGCCAGCAGCTTAGGGACATTCGGAAACACCATATATTTT
CDR3aa: CASSLGTFGNTIYF

d_gene: -
j_gene: TRBJ1-5
v_gene: TRBV5-1
abundance: -
CDR3nt: TGCGCCAGCAGCTTGCAGCCAGGAGATCAGCCCCAGCATTTT
CDR3aa: CASSLQPGDQPQHF

d_gene: -
j_gene: TRBJ1-2
v_gene: TRBV10-3
abundance: -
CDR3nt: TGTGCCATCAGTGAGAGAGGGGGAAGTAATGGCTACACCTTC
CDR3aa: CAISERGGSNGYTF

d_gene: -
j_gene: TRBJ1-1
v_gene: TRBV10-3
abundance: -
CDR3nt: TGTGCCATCCGTCTGGGGGAAGGAGGCACTGAAGCTTTCTTT
CDR3aa: CAIRLGEGGTEAFF